This entry features one T cell receptor beta chain sequence. Its specificity is not known. The CDR3 extends over 15 amino acids. With V trimmed by 4 bases and J by 3 bases, 7 bases remained unmatched. Germline CDR1 is MDHEN and CDR2 is SYDVKM. The sample is drawn from a study of cytomegalovirus exposure and HLA in healthy donors. Overall study results and limits: In vitro testing confirmed a few CMV-associated chains as specific for CMV antigens. For most subjects, TCR beta sequences were reported to predict HLA-A and HLA-B alleles with accuracy.

Those who donated were healthy bone marrow donors. PCR employed 60 Vbeta and 13 Jbeta primers. Produced via immunoSEQ multiplex PCR; TCRdb's table is partial and in-frame only. The sample consists of some 130,000 clones, more than 65% of them appearing once. The sample consisted of PBMCs. This chain uses TRBV28 with TRBJ2-7; 9 nucleotides line up with TRBD2. The sequence derives from a male donor in good health and CMV-seropositive. The CDR3 sequence is CASSSRAGGFYEQYF. The CDR3 DNA is TGTGCCAGCAGTTCCCGTGCGGGAGGGTTCTACGAGCAGTACTTC.